The 28 T cell receptor beta chains below all came from one sample that was sequenced in a study of CD8 T cells in ankylosing spondylitis. TCRdb recomputed calls from the 5' RACE reads with MiXCR, one row per CDR3 protein. This table has 400,000 or so distinct CDR3 sequences, about 25% appearing once. Their specific antigens are unknown. Study findings and constraints: Characteristic, it appeared, of ankylosing spondylitis blood was a TCR beta motif of seven or eight highly homologous variants.

Sequencing input: blood, either unsorted or a sorted T cell fraction (not recorded which). Source of these receptors: a male donor with ankylosing spondylitis.

Only a few counts were recorded for this clonotype. V gene TRBV20-1 combines with J gene TRBJ1-5; D is undetermined. Trimming removed 6 bases from V and 4 bases from J, with 16 bases in between. The CDR3 contains 14 residues. CDR1 is DFQATT, CDR2 SNEGSKA, per germline (reference sequence). CDR3 sequence reads: CSAKKGISNQPQHF. The CDR3 nucleotides are TGCAGTGCAAAGAAAGGGATTTCTAATCAGCCCCAGCATTTT.

The CDR3 loop reads CSASGWGNTIYF. CDR3 nucleotide sequence: TGCAGTGCTAGCGGGTGGGGAAACACCATATATTTT. This chain uses TRBV20-1 with TRBJ1-3; the D is unclear. Germline values: CDR1 DFQATT, CDR2 SNEGSKA (reference sequence). This CDR3 is 12 amino acids long. The V end was cut by 3 bases, the J end by 4 bases, with 7 bases between.

This chain links TRBV10-3 with TRBJ1-5; no reliable D call. The CDR3 runs to 13 residues. V was clipped by 0 bases and J by 6 bases, with 6 bases between them. Germline CDR1 is ENHRY and CDR2 is SYGVKD. CDR3 sequence: CAISESSAQPQHF. CDR3 coding DNA: TGTGCCATCAGTGAGTCGTCCGCTCAGCCCCAGCATTTT.

This clonotype occurred a few times. The chain joins TRBV20-1 to TRBJ2-5, with 12 bases fitting TRBD2. CDR1 and CDR2 from the germline V gene are DFQATT and SNEGSKA (reference sequence). The trim removed 2 bases at V and 3 bases at J, leaving 7 bases unmatched. This CDR3 comprises 16 residues. As DNA, the CDR3 is TGCAGTGCTAGACCCCCCCTAGCGGGAGGGAAAGAGACCCAGTACTTC. This codes for CSARPPLAGGKETQYF.

The sample holds a few counts of this clonotype. The chain uses TRBV24-1 and TRBJ2-5, with 8 bases aligning to TRBD1. Germline values: CDR1 KGHDR, CDR2 SFDVKD. V gave up 2 bases and J gave up 3 bases; unmatched junction bases: 1. The CDR3 has 14 residues. The CDR3 sequence: CATSDWGQEETQYF. DNA for the CDR3: TGTGCCACCAGTGATTGGGGACAGGAAGAGACCCAGTACTTC.

This clonotype was observed a few times. The chain joins TRBV15 to TRBJ2-3; 9 bases agree with TRBD1. Trimming at V came to 0 bases and at J to 4 bases, leaving 5 bases not matched to a gene. The germline V gene encodes CDR1 LNHNV and CDR2 YYDKDF (reference sequence). The CDR3 length is 16 residues. CDR3 DNA sequence: TGTGCCACCAGCAGAGATAGGGGACAGGGACCAGATACGCAGTATTTT. Translated: CATSRDRGQGPDTQYF.

The rearrangement uses TRBV5-1 and TRBJ1-1, with D maybe TRBD1 (5 bases). This CDR3 has 16 residues. Germline CDR1 SGHRS, CDR2 YFSETQ. V lost 5 bases, J lost 0 bases, and 17 bases lay in between. CDR3: CASRTEPWILNTEAFF. CDR3 in DNA: TGCGCCAGCAGGACAGAGCCTTGGATACTGAACACTGAAGCTTTCTTT.

This clonotype appeared a few times. The chain has TRBV24-1 and TRBJ1-1; no reliable D call. Per germline, CDR1 KGHDR and CDR2 SFDVKD. Trimming stripped 5 bases from V and 3 bases from J, with 6 bases between. The length of the CDR3 is 12 residues. In DNA, the CDR3 is TGTGCCACCAGTGCCCCTGACACTGAAGCTTTCTTT. As protein: CATSAPDTEAFF.

This clonotype was counted only a few times. The chain joins TRBV5-1 to TRBJ2-3, with D perhaps TRBD2 (7 bases). With 4 bases removed from V and 5 bases from J, the gap between germline ends came to 14 bases. This CDR3 contains 14 residues. Per germline, CDR1 SGHRS and CDR2 YFSETQ. The CDR3 bases are TGCGCCAGCAGCCTGGGGGGGGCAGGAGATACGCAGTATTTT. Its protein is CASSLGGAGDTQYF.

The V gene is TRBV27, the J gene TRBJ2-6; D could derive from TRBD1 or TRBD2 (5 bases each). Germline-derived CDR1 and CDR2 are MNHEY and SMNVEV (reference sequence). Trimming left V 3 bases short and J 8 bases short, with 14 bases between. This CDR3 has 15 amino acids. Written as DNA, the CDR3 is TGTGCCAGCAGTTTTGGGACCTCTGGCTCCAACGTCCTGACTTTC. Amino acid sequence: CASSFGTSGSNVLTF.

The chain recombines TRBV5-1 with TRBJ2-5; no definite D call. The germline gives CDR1 SGHRS, CDR2 YFSETQ. The CDR3 sequence is 12 residues long. With 2 bases removed from V and 5 bases from J, the gap between germline ends came to 7 bases. The CDR3 protein is CASSFPAETQYF. CDR3 sequence (DNA): TGCGCCAGCAGCTTCCCCGCCGAGACCCAGTACTTC.

The chain employs TRBV6-6 and TRBJ1-1, with D possibly matching TRBD1 (6 bases). V was clipped by 5 bases and J by 11 bases, with 15 bases between them. Germline CDR1 is MNHNY and CDR2 is SVGAGI (reference sequence). The CDR3 consists of 12 residues. The CDR3 nucleotides read TGTGCCAGCAGTCCACCGTTCGGGGGCGCTTTCTTT. Encoded protein: CASSPPFGGAFF.

This clonotype was observed a handful of times. The genes are TRBV27 and TRBJ2-1, with D possibly TRBD1 on 6 matching bases. The V gene's germline CDR1 is MNHEY and CDR2 SMNVEV (reference sequence). Trimming took off 4 bases at V and 6 bases at J, with 16 bases between the two ends. The CDR3 has 15 amino acids. The CDR3 DNA reads as TGTGCCAGCAGTTCTTACTCCAAAGGGGGCAATGAGCAGTTCTTC. This sequence encodes CASSSYSKGGNEQFF.

This clonotype was seen more than once but under ten times. This chain connects TRBV5-1 to TRBJ2-3; D possibly corresponds to TRBD2 (6 bases). Germline CDR1 SGHRS, CDR2 YFSETQ. Trimming left V 0 bases short and J 0 bases short, with 14 bases between. This CDR3 has 17 amino acids. The chain's CDR3 is CASSLGISGSSTDTQYF. The CDR3 nucleotides are TGCGCCAGCAGCTTGGGTATTAGCGGAAGCAGCACAGATACGCAGTATTTT.

The chain links TRBV19 to TRBJ2-5; possibly TRBD1 for D (5 bases). Per the germline V gene, CDR1 is LNHDA and CDR2 is SQIVND (reference sequence). The V gene lost 7 bases and the J gene lost 1 base, with 10 bases spanning the gap. There are 13 residues in the CDR3. The CDR3 DNA reads as TGTGCCAGTAATCAGGGCCGCCAAGAGACCCAGTACTTC. As protein: CASNQGRQETQYF.

The V gene is TRBV20-1, the J gene TRBJ2-1, with 7 nucleotides matching TRBD2. The V gene end was trimmed by 3 bases and the J gene end by 5 bases; junction bases not matched to a gene: 1. CDR3 length: 12 residues. CDR1 DFQATT and CDR2 SNEGSKA come from the germline V gene (reference sequence). Written as DNA, the CDR3 is TGCAGTGCTAGCGGGAGGAACAATGAGCAGTTCTTC. Protein: CSASGRNNEQFF.

This chain links TRBV5-1 with TRBJ2-7, with D unresolved. From germline, CDR1 is SGHRS and CDR2 YFSETQ. The CDR3 contains 12 residues. The V end lost 3 bases, the J end lost 6 bases, and 10 bases lay between the germline ends. The CDR3 DNA reads TGCGCCAGCAGCTCAGCCTCAGGCGAGCAGTACGTC. It is translated as CASSSASGEQYV.

The chain recombines TRBV4-1 with TRBJ1-2; D is possibly TRBD1 (6 bases). This CDR3 comprises 16 residues. The V gene lost 2 bases and the J gene lost 4 bases, with 17 bases spanning the gap. The germline gives CDR1 MGHRA, CDR2 YSYEKL. For the CDR3, the DNA is TGCGCCAGCAGCCAATTTGGAAAAGGACAGATCTATGGCTACACCTTC. This sequence encodes CASSQFGKGQIYGYTF.

The rearrangement joins TRBV10-3 to TRBJ2-1, with D perhaps TRBD1 or TRBD2 (5 bases each). Looked up from germline, CDR1 is ENHRY and CDR2 is SYGVKD. V was cut by 2 bases and J by 9 bases, with 11 bases left in between. CDR3 length: 13 residues. The CDR3 DNA reads as TGTGCCATCAGTGAGACCGGGACGGGTGAGCAGTTCTTC. Residues: CAISETGTGEQFF.

The sample holds a few counts of this clonotype. This rearrangement joins TRBV24-1 to TRBJ2-1; TRBD1 or TRBD2 may be the D gene (5 bases each). CDR1 and CDR2 from the germline V gene are KGHDR and SFDVKD. CDR3 size: 13 residues. V lost 5 bases and J 4 bases, leaving 8 bases between the germline ends. CDR3 coding DNA: TGTGCCACCAGTGGGGACGGATACAATGAGCAGTTCTTC. As protein: CATSGDGYNEQFF.

CDR3 residues: CSASRPGGRSYEQYF. The CDR3 DNA is TGCAGTGCTAGCCGACCAGGGGGCCGGTCCTACGAGCAGTACTTC. The chain uses TRBV20-1 and TRBJ2-7; 8 bases match TRBD1. Losses at the gene ends were 3 bases for V and 1 base for J; bases not matched to a gene: 8. This CDR3 spans 15 amino acids. Germline V gene sequence: CDR1 DFQATT, CDR2 SNEGSKA (reference sequence).

This clonotype was recorded a few times. The rearrangement joins TRBV7-2 to TRBJ2-5, with D possibly being TRBD2 (6 bases). The V end was cut by 4 bases, the J end by 1 base, with 10 bases between. Germline loops: CDR1 SGHTA, CDR2 FQGNSA. The CDR3 totals 14 residues. CDR3 in DNA: TGTGCCAGCAGCTCTAACGGGGGCCAAGAGACCCAGTACTTC. Residues: CASSSNGGQETQYF.

This clonotype was seen only a few times. The chain joins TRBV15 to TRBJ1-2; D perhaps matches TRBD1 (6 bases). Trimming removed 2 bases at V and 4 bases at J, with 17 bases between. Per the germline V gene, CDR1 is LNHNV and CDR2 is YYDKDF (reference sequence). The CDR3 covers 16 residues. CDR3 in DNA: TGTGCCACCAGCAGACCCCCGGGGGGCAGCTTCTATGGCTACACCTTC. Protein: CATSRPPGGSFYGYTF. Drawing the rest from reference TRBV15 and TRBJ1-2, the complete variable domain is DAMVIQNPRYQVTQFGKPVTLSCSQTLNHNVMYWYQQKSSQAPKLLFHYYDKDFNNEADTPDNFQSRRPNTSFCFLDIRSPGLGDTAMYLCATSRPPGGSFYGYTFGSGTRLTVV.

V gene TRBV5-1 combines with J gene TRBJ2-1, with 8 bases identical to TRBD2. V was clipped by 0 bases and J by 3 bases; unmatched bases: 5. Germline lookup yields CDR1 SGHRS and CDR2 YFSETQ. The CDR3 extends over 16 amino acids. CDR3 sequence: CASSLASSGSYNEQFF. CDR3 in DNA: TGCGCCAGCAGCTTGGCCTCGAGCGGGAGCTACAATGAGCAGTTCTTC.

This clonotype has only a few counts. The chain recombines TRBV12-3 or TRBV12-4 with TRBJ1-1; 8 nucleotides agree with TRBD1. The CDR3 spans 14 residues. The trim removed 8 bases at V and 1 base at J, leaving 6 bases unmatched. The CDR3 region has the DNA TGTGCCAGCTTCTCCGGGACAGGGAACACTGAAGCTTTCTTT. Its protein is CASFSGTGNTEAFF.

This clonotype occurred a few times. The chain recombines TRBV11-2 with TRBJ2-4; maybe TRBD2 (6 bases). The CDR3 covers 16 residues. Trimming shortened V by 5 bases and J by 6 bases, and 20 bases separated the two germline ends. CDR1 SGHAT and CDR2 FQNNGV come from the germline V gene. The chain's CDR3 is CASSPLAPGLGNIQYF. In nucleotides, the CDR3 is TGTGCCAGCAGCCCGCTAGCGCCGGGACTCGGAAACATTCAGTACTTC.

This clonotype was seen more than once but under ten times. V is TRBV4-1 and J is TRBJ2-1; a possible D gene is TRBD2 (5 bases). Germline V gene data show CDR1 as MGHRA and CDR2 as YSYEKL. The CDR3 sequence is 17 residues long. With 0 bases removed from V and 4 bases from J, the gap between germline ends came to 16 bases. The DNA for the CDR3 is TGCGCCAGCAGCCAAGACACCGACCCCCGCGGGTACAATGAGCAGTTCTTC. This translates into CASSQDTDPRGYNEQFF.

A few counts support this clonotype. J is TRBJ2-3 and V is TRBV7-2; D may be TRBD2 (5 bases). The CDR3 length is 14 residues. Germline CDR1 reads SGHTA; CDR2 reads FQGNSA. The V end lost 3 bases, the J end lost 5 bases, and 12 bases lay between the germline ends. The CDR3 loop is CASSLRAAEDTQYF. As DNA, the CDR3 is TGTGCCAGCAGCTTGAGAGCGGCCGAAGATACGCAGTATTTT. Supplemented by reference TRBV7-2 and TRBJ2-3, the full variable domain reads GAGVSQSPSNKVTEKGKDVELRCDPISGHTALYWYRQSLGQGLEFLIYFQGNSAPDKSGLPSDRFSAERTGGSVSTLTIQRTQQEDSAVYLCASSLRAAEDTQYFGPGTRLTVL.